Sequencing of this T cell receptor (beta chain) was carried out in a study of T cell changes during pregnancy in multiple sclerosis. The V end was cut by 0 bases, the J end by 8 bases, with 16 bases between. The germline CDR1 and CDR2 sequences are MNHEY and SVGAGI. The CDR3 runs to 15 residues. Libraries were prepared by immunoSEQ multiplex PCR; TCRdb keeps only in-frame clonotypes and omits some of them. This sample has tens of thousands of clones, with around 90% found just once. V and J are TRBV6-5 and TRBJ1-1; possible D gene TRBD1, 5 bases. The specimen comprised peripheral blood, sampled in the second trimester of pregnancy. The clonotype originates from a female donor with multiple sclerosis, enrolled in a pregnancy study. The CDR3 sequence is CASSYSEAGPIEAFF. The DNA of the CDR3 is TGTGCCAGCAGTTACTCGGAAGCGGGACCTATCGAAGCTTTCTTT.